This T cell receptor beta chain was identified during a study of cytomegalovirus exposure and HLA in healthy donors. This clone was observed a handful of times. Primers for the PCR totalled 60 Vbeta and 13 Jbeta. Assay: immunoSEQ multiplex PCR; the TCRdb copy retains only in-frame clones and omits some. The sample lists approximately 110,000 clones, about 83% seen once, with 6.1% in the top ten. The germline V gene has CDR1 ENHRY and CDR2 SYGVKD. The CDR3 totals 16 residues. With 0 bases clipped from V and 1 base from J, the junction kept 3 bases outside the gene matches. The sequence was obtained from a man between 18 and 29 years old in good health and CMV-seronegative. This chain uses TRBV10-3 with TRBJ2-1, with 7 bases matching TRBD2. Input material: PBMCs. The CDR3 bases are TGTGCCATCAGTGAGTCGGCTAGCGGTTCCTACAATGAGCAGTTCTTC. Residues: CAISESASGSYNEQFF.